This entry is about one T cell receptor beta chain. The source of the sample is a study of technical replicates of blood from several donors. Using immunoSEQ multiplex PCR, the repertoire was profiled, and TCRdb retains in-frame clones only, with some absent. The data show about 93,000 clones, with roughly 96% seen just once and about 0.26% held by the top ten. Trimming took off 3 bases at V and 2 bases at J, with 11 bases between the two ends. Germline V lookup: CDR1 SQVTM, CDR2 ANQGSEA. The CDR3 covers 13 residues. Sequenced material: T cells isolated from PBMCs. This sequence originates from a human donor in good health. The chain links TRBV29-1 to TRBJ2-7; a weak D match, TRBD2 (6 bases). CDR3 region: CSVEEGLPYEQYF. For the CDR3, the DNA is TGCAGCGTTGAGGAGGGGCTGCCCTACGAGCAGTACTTC.